A selection of T cell receptor beta chains follows, all from one sample in a study of blood T cell repertoires in COVID-19. Sequencing used immunoSEQ multiplex PCR; TCRdb keeps in-frame clones, though not all of them. The table includes 30,000 to 40,000 clones, roughly 85% detected once. Source material: peripheral blood. The source is a man aged 55 to 70 with active or convalescent COVID-19. CDR3s include the opening cysteine and the closing phenylalanine or tryptophan. Each record gives: J gene, D gene, clone size, V gene, CDR3 DNA, CDR3 protein. The D gene is left open where the match is weak. Not all rows give a size; the values are once, few, many and, for expanded clones, a class.

>TRBJ2-3|TRBD1|.|TRBV5-1
TGCGCCAGCAGCGTGGGACAGGGTAACACAGATACGCAGTATTTT
CASSVGQGNTDTQYF
>TRBJ2-4|.|.|TRBV18
TGTGCCAGCTCACCACCCGCCAGGTCCCCCAAAAACATTCAGTACTTC
CASSPPARSPKNIQYF
>TRBJ2-1|TRBD2|once|TRBV13
TGTGCCAGCAGCTTAGGGCCGGGACTAGCGGGAGTTGAGCAGTTCTTC
CASSLGPGLAGVEQFF
>TRBJ2-5|.|.|TRBV15
TGTGCCACCAGTCCGACCCTATACAGGACGGCCGGCCAAGAGACCCAGTACTTC
CATSPTLYRTAGQETQYF
>TRBJ1-1|.|.|TRBV6-4
TGTGCCACACAACCCCGGGCCTCCAACAGGGAAGACCCTGAAGCTTTCTTT
CATQPRASNREDPEAFF
>TRBJ1-2|.|.|TRBV4-1
TGCGCCAGCAGCCACAGGGTCTATGGCTACACCTTC
CASSHRVYGYTF
>TRBJ2-3|TRBD1|.|TRBV6-6
TGTGCCAGCAGTTACACAGGGGGTGGCACAGATACGCAGTATTTT
CASSYTGGGTDTQYF
>TRBJ1-1|.|.|TRBV25-1
TGTGCCAGCAGTGCAACTCCCCCCCAGAACACTGAAGCTTTCTTT
CASSATPPQNTEAFF
>TRBJ1-6|TRBD1|.|TRBV5-1
TGCGCCAGCAGGCTTTTGACAGGGGAATCACCCCTCCACTTT
CASRLLTGESPLHF
>TRBJ2-5|.|.|TRBV7-9
TGTGCCAGCAGCTTAGCCCCTAGTCGAGGGGAGACCCAGTACTTC
CASSLAPSRGETQYF
>TRBJ1-1|.|few|TRBV7-2
TGTGCCAGCAGCTTAGTGGCGGCGTGGAACACTGAAGCTTTCTTT
CASSLVAAWNTEAFF
>TRBJ1-3|.|.|TRBV3-1/TRBV3-2
TGTGCCAGCAGCCAAAGCAACACCATATATTTT
CASSQSNTIYF
>TRBJ2-1|.|few|TRBV11-3
TGTGCCAGCAGCTCCACAGGGTGGGACAATGAGCAGTTCTTC
CASSSTGWDNEQFF
>TRBJ2-1|.|.|TRBV7-9
TGTGCCAGCAACCCTGACAGGATCCTCTACAATGAGCAGTTCTTC
CASNPDRILYNEQFF
>TRBJ1-2|.|.|TRBV5-1
TGCGCCAGCAGCTTGGAATCGGTACAGGCGGACTATGGCTACACCTTC
CASSLESVQADYGYTF
>TRBJ1-4|TRBD1|.|TRBV4-3
TGCGCCAGCAGCCAAGGTCCGGCGACAGGGGTAGTCAGGGCTAATGAAAAACTGTTTTTT
CASSQGPATGVVRANEKLFF
>TRBJ2-3|TRBD2|.|TRBV5-5
TGTGCCAGCAGCTTGGCACTAGCGGGGACTAGCACAGATACGCAGTATTTT
CASSLALAGTSTDTQYF
>TRBJ2-2|TRBD2|.|TRBV4-1
TGCGCCAGCAGCCAAGATCGGGGGGCCGGGGAGCTGTTTTTT
CASSQDRGAGELFF
>TRBJ1-1|TRBD1|.|TRBV18
TGTGCCAGCTCACCCGACGACAGGGTGGCTTTCTTT
CASSPDDRVAFF
>TRBJ1-6|TRBD1|once|TRBV7-9
TGTGCCAGCAGCTTGAGGGGGCAGGGAAATTCACCCCTCCACTTT
CASSLRGQGNSPLHF
>TRBJ1-2|.|.|TRBV5-1
TGCGCCAGCAGCTTGGGGTCGGGAGTAAACTATGGCTACACCTTC
CASSLGSGVNYGYTF
>TRBJ2-1|.|.|TRBV7-9
TGTGCCGGCACAGGAAGGGGCTATGAGCAGTTCTTC
CAGTGRGYEQFF